The next 25 T cell receptor gamma chains were all read from a single sample in a study of Vδ1+ human thymocytes. Their recognized antigens are unknown. Study results and limitations: Highly polyclonal TRG and TRD repertoires with Gaussian CDR3 length distributions appeared in thymus.

Extracted RNA was reverse transcribed into cDNA. Multiplex PCR used pooled V-gene forward primers and a constant-region reverse primer to amplify CDR3s. TCRdb ran CATT on the multiplex PCR reads. Among 20,000 to 25,000 gamma-chain clones listed, roughly an eighth were seen once. Sample: Vdelta1+ gamma-delta thymocytes from the thymus. Stated subset: FACS-sorted CD3+ TCRalphabeta- TCRVdelta1+ TCRVdelta2- thymocytes. The receptors were gathered from a child younger than two who had congenital heart surgery.

This clone appeared a few times. One base away lies a much larger clone, so this may be a sequencing read error. In the same sample, other DNA sequences code for this CDR3. The chain employs TRGV5 and TRGJ1 or TRGJ2. V dropped 3 bases and J dropped 4; count of bases not matched to a gene: 3. CDR1 and CDR2 (germline): VINAFY, YDVSNSKD. CDR3 length equals 12 residues. The CDR3 spells CATWDRYYKKLF. The CDR3 DNA reads TGTGCCACCTGGGACCGGTATTATAAGAAACTCTTT.

This clone is labeled as medium-sized. V is TRGV9 and J is TRGJ1 or TRGJ2. The V segment lost 1 base and the J segment 11 bases; nucleotides outside the gene matches: 8. CDR1 and CDR2 (germline): GITISATS, ISYDGTV (reference sequence). This CDR3 contains 12 residues. This chain's CDR3 is CALWEVMVEKLF. CDR3 coding DNA: TGTGCCTTGTGGGAGGTTATGGTCGAGAAACTCTTT.

This clone was counted between two and nine times. The same CDR3 can be traced to other DNA sequences in this sample. The chain has TRGV4 and TRGJ1 or TRGJ2. J gave up 4 bases and V 9 bases, and 3 bases lay outside the gene matches. CDR1 and CDR2 from the germline V gene are EGSTGY and YDSYTSSV. CDR3 length: 10 amino acids. The CDR3 is CATLYYKKLF. The CDR3 DNA is TGTGCCACCCTCTATTATAAGAAACTCTTT.

The sample holds one count of this clone. The chain links TRGV4 to TRGJ1 or TRGJ2. The germline V gene encodes CDR1 EGSTGY and CDR2 YDSYTSSV. V was pared by 6 bases and J by 2 bases, with 13 bases of the junction left unmatched. The CDR3 covers 15 residues. This chain's CDR3 is CATWNVFPHYYKKLF. CDR3 sequence (DNA): TGTGCCACCTGGAATGTCTTCCCCCATTATTATAAGAAACTCTTT.

This chain connects TRGV4 to TRGJ1 or TRGJ2. The germline V gene encodes CDR1 EGSTGY and CDR2 YDSYTSSV. This CDR3 contains 14 residues. With 6 bases clipped from V and 1 base from J, the junction kept 9 bases outside the gene matches. The CDR3 nucleotides read TGTGCCACCTGGAATTCGCCTAATTATTATAAGAAACTCTTT. Translation: CATWNSPNYYKKLF.

Concerning this clone itself: Being one base from a much bigger clone, this may be a read error. The chain couples TRGV2 to TRGJ1 or TRGJ2. Per germline, CDR1 EGSNGY and CDR2 YDSYNSKV. The trim removed 0 bases at V and 7 bases at J, leaving 6 bases unmatched. The CDR3 is 13 residues long. The CDR3 region has the DNA TGTGCCACCTGGGACGGGACGGGGTATAAGAAACTCTTT. Amino acids: CATWDGTGYKKLF.

The V call is TRGV9, the J call TRGJP2. After removal of 3 bases from V and 6 bases from J, the junction contained 4 bases not matched to a gene. Looked up from germline, CDR1 is GITISATS and CDR2 is ISYDGTV (reference sequence). CDR3 length: 13 residues. CDR3 coding DNA: TGTGCCTTGTGGGAGACGGGTGATTGGATCAAGACGTTT. Translation: CALWETGDWIKTF.

The chain uses TRGV5 and TRGJP2. J was trimmed by 2 bases and V by 0 bases; bases with no gene match: 6. CDR3 length: 16 residues. The germline V gene has CDR1 VINAFY and CDR2 YDVSNSKD. The CDR3 spells CATWDRPQSSDWIKTF. The CDR3 DNA follows: TGTGCCACCTGGGACAGGCCGCAGAGTAGTGATTGGATCAAGACGTTT.

For this clone: Different DNA sequences within this sample yield the same CDR3. This rearrangement joins TRGV8 to TRGJP1. CDR1 and CDR2 from the germline V gene are VENAVY and YDSYNSRV. CDR3 length equals 15 residues. V gave up 0 bases and J gave up 2 bases; unmatched junction bases: 3. The DNA of the CDR3 is TGTGCCACCTGGGATAGGGGGACCACTGGTTGGTTCAAGATATTT. Encoded protein: CATWDRGTTGWFKIF.

This clone came up a few times. The genes are TRGV5 and TRGJP2. The V and J ends lost 3 bases and 11 bases, in that order; junction bases with no gene match: 0. Looked up from germline, CDR1 is VINAFY and CDR2 is YDVSNSKD. The CDR3 length is 10 residues. The CDR3 nucleotides are TGTGCCACCTGGGACTGGATCAAGACGTTT. Translated: CATWDWIKTF.

There are a few counts of this clone. The chain links TRGV5 to TRGJ1 or TRGJ2. The length of the CDR3 is 11 residues. Germline V gene lookup returns CDR1 VINAFY and CDR2 YDVSNSKD. V dropped 5 bases and J dropped 10; count of bases not matched to a gene: 8. This CDR3 is CATWAYTKKLF. The DNA for the CDR3 is TGTGCCACCTGGGCCTACACCAAGAAACTCTTT.

In its sample, this clone was seen a few times. The rearrangement uses TRGV8 and TRGJ1 or TRGJ2. J was trimmed by 3 bases and V by 3 bases; bases with no gene match: 11. The germline CDR1 and CDR2 sequences are VENAVY and YDSYNSRV. The CDR3 length is 15 residues. The CDR3 DNA sequence: TGTGCCACCTGGGATCGGTCCAGCCTTTATTATAAGAAACTCTTT. It encodes CATWDRSSLYYKKLF.

The chain uses TRGV3 and TRGJ1 or TRGJ2. This CDR3 region has 20 residues. The ends lost 0 bases at V and 0 bases at J; junction bases unmatched: 20. Germline V gene lookup returns CDR1 VTNTFY and CDR2 YDVSTARD (reference sequence). The CDR3 sequence: CATWDRPTLLYHLNYYKKLF. In DNA form, the CDR3 reads TGTGCCACCTGGGACAGGCCTACCCTCCTGTACCATTTGAATTATTATAAGAAACTCTTT.

This sequence joins TRGV4 and TRGJ1 or TRGJ2. Germline lookup yields CDR1 EGSTGY and CDR2 YDSYTSSV. The length of the CDR3 is 14 residues. Trimming cost V 6 bases and J 7 bases; bases outside gene matches: 15. The DNA of the CDR3 is TGTGCCACCTGGAAAGGTCGCCGGAGGTATAAGAAACTCTTT. Its translation is CATWKGRRRYKKLF.

This chain joins TRGV4 and TRGJ1 or TRGJ2. Germline V gene data show CDR1 as EGSTGY and CDR2 as YDSYTSSV. The CDR3 is made up of 13 amino acids. The J segment lost 6 bases and the V segment lost 4 bases, leaving 9 bases of the junction unmatched. CDR3 coding DNA: TGTGCCACCTGGGACAGGCCTCGTTATAAGAAACTCTTT. Translating it yields CATWDRPRYKKLF.

This clone was counted only a few times. The genes are TRGV9 and TRGJ1 or TRGJ2. Germline-derived CDR1 and CDR2 are GITISATS and ISYDGTV (reference sequence). The CDR3 length is 15 residues. V was pared by 2 bases and J by 4 bases, with 11 bases of the junction left unmatched. CDR3 residues: CALWEAMGPYYKKLF. The DNA of the CDR3 is TGTGCCTTGTGGGAGGCTATGGGACCCTATTATAAGAAACTCTTT.

This clone appeared a single time. The chain is built from TRGV4 and TRGJ1 or TRGJ2. The V gene's germline CDR1 is EGSTGY and CDR2 YDSYTSSV. The CDR3 extends over 14 amino acids. V shed 6 bases and J 3 bases; nucleotides not matched to a gene: 11. CDR3 coding DNA: TGTGCCACCTGGAAAAGGATGGGTTATTATAAGAAACTCTTT. It encodes CATWKRMGYYKKLF.

The J gene is TRGJ1 or TRGJ2, the V gene TRGV2. Germline CDR1 is EGSNGY and CDR2 is YDSYNSKV. The CDR3 has 13 residues. V gave up 5 bases and J gave up 0 bases; unmatched junction bases: 4. The CDR3 DNA is TGTGCCACCTGGGTGGAGAATTATTATAAGAAACTCTTT. Its protein product is CATWVENYYKKLF.

The rearrangement joins TRGV2 to TRGJP1. Trimming cost V 10 bases and J 9 bases; bases outside gene matches: 5. This CDR3 spans 10 amino acids. CDR1 EGSNGY and CDR2 YDSYNSKV come from the germline V gene. CDR3 sequence: CATNSWFKIF. For the CDR3, the DNA is TGTGCCACGAACAGTTGGTTCAAGATATTT.

V and J are TRGV2 and TRGJP2. This CDR3 contains 17 residues. Germline CDR1 EGSNGY, CDR2 YDSYNSKV. Trimming cost V 0 bases and J 0 bases; bases outside gene matches: 7. DNA for the CDR3: TGTGCCACCTGGGACGGGCACCCAAATAGTAGTGATTGGATCAAGACGTTT. Protein sequence: CATWDGHPNSSDWIKTF.

Remarks on this clone: A read error may produce the germline difference seen at one junction end. The V call is TRGV4, the J call TRGJ1 or TRGJ2. Germline values: CDR1 EGSTGY, CDR2 YDSYTSSV. This CDR3 region has 14 residues. The DNA for the CDR3 is TGTGCCACCTGGAATGGGCCTGGACATTATAAGAAACTCTTT. Its protein is CATWNGPGHYKKLF.

This sequence joins TRGV8 and TRGJP1. The CDR3 extends over 13 amino acids. Trimming removed 6 bases from V and 4 bases from J; junction bases left unmatched: 5. CDR1 VENAVY and CDR2 YDSYNSRV come from the germline V gene. The CDR3 sequence is CATWPNTGWFKIF. The CDR3 DNA follows: TGTGCCACCTGGCCCAACACTGGTTGGTTCAAGATATTT.

The chain has TRGV5 and TRGJP2. The CDR3 has 12 residues. The ends lost 0 bases at V and 16 bases at J; junction bases unmatched: 8. Germline CDR1 reads VINAFY; CDR2 reads YDVSNSKD. The CDR3 DNA reads as TGTGCCACCTGGGACAGGCGGGCGTCCAAGACGTTT. This encodes CATWDRRASKTF.

This clone qualifies as medium-sized. V and J are TRGV8 and TRGJP1. The junction had 2 bases not matched to a gene; V was cut back by 2 bases and J by 8 bases. The CDR3 is 12 amino acids. Germline loops: CDR1 VENAVY, CDR2 YDSYNSRV. In nucleotides, the CDR3 is TGTGCCACCTGGGATAAAGGTTGGTTCAAGATATTT. It translates to CATWDKGWFKIF.

This clone was detected only a few times. One end of the junction varies from germline; a read error may be responsible. The same CDR3 arises from other DNA sequences in this sample as well. This chain joins TRGV4 and TRGJ1 or TRGJ2. The CDR3 length is 15 residues. Germline V lookup: CDR1 EGSTGY, CDR2 YDSYTSSV. CDR3 residues: CATWNGRRNYYKKLF. The CDR3, as DNA: TGTGCCACCTGGAATGGGCGGAGGAATTATTATAAGAAACTCTTT.